The 6 T cell receptor beta chains below were found in one sample sequenced in a study of blood T cell repertoires in COVID-19. Assay used: immunoSEQ multiplex PCR; TCRdb lists only in-frame clones, some missing. Among roughly 400,000 clones listed, roughly 91% were seen once. Sequences were obtained from PBMCs or T cells enriched from blood (not recorded which). Receptors were obtained from a man aged 18-30 years who had recovered from COVID-19.

The J gene is TRBJ2-7, the V gene TRBV29-1; 11 nucleotides agree with TRBD2. J lost 1 base, V lost 6 bases, and 11 bases had no gene match. Germline lookup yields CDR1 SQVTM and CDR2 ANQGSEA. The CDR3 covers 16 residues. The CDR3 DNA sequence: TGCAGCGTCAAAAGGGGGACTAGCGGAACTTCCTACGAGCAGTACTTC. Translation gives CSVKRGTSGTSYEQYF.

The chain has TRBV27 and TRBJ1-6, with D possibly TRBD1 on 6 matching bases. Trimming cost V 5 bases and J 9 bases, with 20 bases left between them. Germline CDR1 MNHEY, CDR2 SMNVEV (reference sequence). The CDR3 is 16 amino acids. Here the CDR3 DNA reads TGTGCCAGCAGTGGGGGCGGGCTACCCCCGGTTTCACCCCTCCACTTT. Amino acid sequence: CASSGGGLPPVSPLHF.

The chain carries TRBV20-1 and TRBJ2-5; 11 bases are shared with TRBD2. The ends lost 3 bases at V and 4 bases at J; junction bases unmatched: 7. Germline V lookup: CDR1 DFQATT, CDR2 SNEGSKA (reference sequence). The CDR3 sequence is 15 residues long. In DNA form, the CDR3 reads TGCAGTGCTAGTTCTCTAGCGGGAGGACTAGAGACCCAGTACTTC. Protein product: CSASSLAGGLETQYF.

This clone appeared a few times. The chain links TRBV12-3 or TRBV12-4 to TRBJ2-7; possibly TRBD1 for D (6 bases). V lost 6 bases to trimming and J lost 3 bases, with 12 bases between them. This CDR3 has 13 amino acids. For the CDR3, the DNA is TGTGCCAGCAGCACGGGACATGGCTACGAGCAGTACTTC. Translated, it gives CASSTGHGYEQYF.

The chain couples TRBV2 to TRBJ2-5, with TRBD2 identical over 12 bases. V shed 5 bases and J 7 bases; nucleotides not matched to a gene: 14. Per germline, CDR1 SNHLY and CDR2 FYNNEI. The CDR3 totals 17 residues. DNA for the CDR3: TGTGCCAGCAGTCTCCGACTAGCGGGGGAGACACAGGGGACCCAGTACTTC. Protein: CASSLRLAGETQGTQYF.

J is TRBJ2-2 and V is TRBV15; D not certain. This CDR3 contains 14 residues. CDR1 and CDR2 from the germline V gene are LNHNV and YYDKDF (reference sequence). Trimming stripped 4 bases from V and 0 bases from J, with 6 bases between. The CDR3 DNA reads TGTGCCACCAGCACCAGTCCGAACACCGGGGAGCTGTTTTTT. Translated: CATSTSPNTGELFF.